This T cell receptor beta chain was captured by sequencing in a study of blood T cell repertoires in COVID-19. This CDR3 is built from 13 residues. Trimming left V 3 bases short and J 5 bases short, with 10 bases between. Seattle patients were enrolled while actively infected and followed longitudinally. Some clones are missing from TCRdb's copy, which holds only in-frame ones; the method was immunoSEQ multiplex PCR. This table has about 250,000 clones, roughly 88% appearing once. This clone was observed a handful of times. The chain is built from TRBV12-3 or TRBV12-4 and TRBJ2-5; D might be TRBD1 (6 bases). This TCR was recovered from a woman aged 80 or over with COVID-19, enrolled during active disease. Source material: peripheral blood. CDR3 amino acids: CASSFGGRETQYF. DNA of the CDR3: TGTGCCAGCAGTTTTGGGGGCCGCGAGACCCAGTACTTC.